This TCR beta chain was captured by sequencing in a study of multiple sclerosis patients with progressive multifocal leukoencephalopathy. Generated by immunoSEQ multiplex PCR, the TCRdb table keeps only in-frame clones and is missing some. Among fewer than 40,000 clones listed, roughly 87% were seen once. The CDR3 loop spans 13 amino acids. The V end was cut by 6 bases, the J end by 2 bases, with 11 bases between. Germline loops: CDR1 SEHNR, CDR2 FQNEAQ (reference sequence). The sample's time point: time of PML onset. The clonotype originates from a middle-aged woman with progressive multifocal leukoencephalopathy. Here the sequenced sample was PBMCs, taken from a patient treated with natalizumab. The V gene is TRBV7-9, the J gene TRBJ2-7; either TRBD1 or TRBD2 may supply D (5 bases each). This CDR3 reads CASRSGTAYEQYF. CDR3 nucleotides: TGTGCCAGCAGATCCGGGACGGCCTACGAGCAGTACTTC.